This passage covers 22 T cell receptor beta chains from one sample sequenced in a study of blood T cell repertoires in COVID-19. Here immunoSEQ multiplex PCR was the method, and the copy in TCRdb shows in-frame clones only, minus some. The sample has about 110,000 clones, roughly nine tenths seen once. Sequenced sample: peripheral blood. The receptors shown here come from a man aged 35 to 55 with acute or convalescent COVID-19.

V usage is TRBV19 and J usage is TRBJ2-3; D gene ambiguous. This CDR3 has 13 residues. The germline gives CDR1 LNHDA, CDR2 SQIVND (reference sequence). Trimming removed 3 bases at V and 4 bases at J, with 8 bases between. For the CDR3, the DNA is TGTGCCAGTAGTATGTGGCTGGCAGATACGCAGTATTTT. Translated: CASSMWLADTQYF.

This sequence joins TRBV9 and TRBJ2-7, with unresolved D. The V and J ends lost 3 bases and 1 base respectively, with 5 bases between them. The germline gives CDR1 SGDLS, CDR2 YYNGEE. The CDR3 loop spans 12 amino acids. Here the CDR3 DNA reads TGTGCCAGCAGCGGCGATTCCTACGAGCAGTACTTC. Translated, it gives CASSGDSYEQYF.

This clone showed up just once. This rearrangement joins TRBV18 to TRBJ1-4, with D tentatively TRBD1 (6 bases). Trimming stripped 3 bases from V and 8 bases from J, with 19 bases between. Germline V lookup: CDR1 KGHSH, CDR2 LQKENI. The CDR3 extends over 16 amino acids. The CDR3 here is CASSPTRQGPAEKLFF. The CDR3 DNA reads TGTGCCAGCTCACCCACCAGGCAGGGGCCGGCGGAAAAACTGTTTTTT. Full variable domain (remainder filled in from reference TRBV18 and TRBJ1-4): NAGVMQNPRHLVRRRGQEARLRCSPMKGHSHVYWYRQLPEEGLKFMVYLQKENIIDESGMPKERFSAEFPKEGPSILRIQQVVRGDSAAYFCASSPTRQGPAEKLFFGSGTQLSVL.

The chain is built from TRBV9 and TRBJ1-1; D unresolved. There are 13 residues in the CDR3. V lost 1 base, J lost 0 bases, and 4 bases lay in between. Germline V gives CDR1 SGDLS, CDR2 YYNGEE. The chain's CDR3 is CASSVQLNTEAFF. DNA for the CDR3: TGTGCCAGCAGCGTACAGTTGAACACTGAAGCTTTCTTT.

The chain is built from TRBV6-5 and TRBJ1-1; the match to TRBD1 covers 8 bases. This CDR3 region has 13 residues. V shed 10 bases, J shed 5 bases, and the junction held 9 bases outside the gene matches. CDR1 is MNHEY and CDR2 is SVGAGI in the germline V gene. The CDR3 bases are TGTGCCACAACAGGGGGGAGATCGACTGAAGCTTTCTTT. It encodes CATTGGRSTEAFF.

This clone has just one count. The gene calls are TRBV5-1 and TRBJ2-7; no clear D. The V gene's germline CDR1 is SGHRS and CDR2 YFSETQ. This CDR3 region has 14 residues. V was shortened by 4 bases and J by 2 bases, with 13 bases between the two germline ends. CDR3 residues: CASSETVQTYEQYF. CDR3 in DNA: TGCGCCAGCAGCGAAACAGTGCAGACCTACGAGCAGTACTTC.

V gene TRBV30 combines with J gene TRBJ1-2; the D is unclear. Germline assignment: CDR1 GTSNPN and CDR2 SVGIG (reference sequence). V lost 2 bases, J lost 4 bases, and 8 bases lay in between. This CDR3 has 12 residues. The CDR3 here is CAWSPTSYGYTF. DNA for the CDR3: TGTGCCTGGAGTCCGACAAGCTATGGCTACACCTTC.

The chain carries TRBV7-9 and TRBJ2-7; TRBD2 agrees at 13 bases. Germline V gene lookup returns CDR1 SEHNR and CDR2 FQNEAQ (reference sequence). This CDR3 is 16 amino acids long. V dropped 5 bases and J dropped 3; count of bases not matched to a gene: 7. The chain's CDR3 is CASSPRTSGRGYEQYF. CDR3 nucleotides: TGTGCCAGCAGCCCCCGGACTAGCGGGAGAGGCTACGAGCAGTACTTC.

The chain has TRBV2 and TRBJ2-7; tentative D call: TRBD2 (6 bases). The CDR3 spans 13 residues. Looked up from germline, CDR1 is SNHLY and CDR2 is FYNNEI. V was trimmed by 5 bases and J by 7 bases, leaving 15 bases between them. This CDR3 is CASSITTSLEQYF. The CDR3 nucleotides read TGTGCCAGCAGTATCACGACTAGTTTGGAGCAGTACTTC.

This clone has only one observation. The chain links TRBV11-3 to TRBJ1-6; 9 bases align to TRBD1. V gave up 3 bases and J gave up 4 bases; unmatched junction bases: 1. CDR3 length equals 15 residues. Germline lookup yields CDR1 SGHNT and CDR2 YENEEA. The CDR3 bases are TGTGCCAGCAGCTTGGGACAGGGTTATAATTCACCCCTCCACTTT. As protein: CASSLGQGYNSPLHF.

The CDR3 loop reads CASSVTGGLNYGYTF. The CDR3 DNA is TGTGCCAGTAGTGTGACAGGGGGGTTGAACTATGGCTACACCTTC. The chain couples TRBV19 to TRBJ1-2, with TRBD1 matching over 9 bases. Germline CDR1 LNHDA, CDR2 SQIVND (reference sequence). V gave up 5 bases and J gave up 2 bases; unmatched junction bases: 6. This CDR3 spans 15 amino acids.

This clone was seen only a few times. The chain has TRBV15 and TRBJ1-1, with D possibly TRBD1 on 5 matching bases. V lost 3 bases, J lost 1 base, and 9 bases lay in between. Germline V lookup: CDR1 LNHNV, CDR2 YYDKDF (reference sequence). The CDR3 contains 14 residues. DNA for the CDR3: TGTGCCACCAGCAGGGAACAGGCGAACACTGAAGCTTTCTTT. Translated, it gives CATSREQANTEAFF.

In regard to this clone: This specimen includes other DNA sequences encoding the same CDR3. The chain links TRBV7-2 to TRBJ1-6; D uncertain. Germline V gene lookup returns CDR1 SGHTA and CDR2 FQGNSA. V dropped 1 base and J dropped 3 bases, with 4 bases sitting between them. CDR3 length: 14 residues. DNA of the CDR3: TGTGCCAGCAGCTTAGACGGCTATAATTCACCCCTCCACTTT. Protein sequence: CASSLDGYNSPLHF.

In its sample, this clone was seen once. This sequence joins TRBV5-1 and TRBJ2-7; the match to TRBD2 covers 8 bases. The trim removed 4 bases at V and 2 bases at J, leaving 2 bases unmatched. Germline loops: CDR1 SGHRS, CDR2 YFSETQ. The length of the CDR3 is 13 residues. CDR3 sequence reads: CASSQAGAYEQYF. The CDR3 DNA reads as TGCGCCAGCAGCCAAGCGGGAGCCTACGAGCAGTACTTC.

The chain is built from TRBV12-3 or TRBV12-4 and TRBJ2-7; D gene uncertain. Trimming left V 3 bases short and J 2 bases short, with 5 bases between. This CDR3 has 12 amino acids. The CDR3 here is CASSFAAYEQYF. Written as DNA, the CDR3 is TGTGCCAGCAGTTTTGCGGCCTACGAGCAGTACTTC.

V and J are TRBV30 and TRBJ1-3; TRBD1 agrees at 7 bases. The trim removed 3 bases at V and 0 bases at J, leaving 11 bases unmatched. Germline CDR1 GTSNPN, CDR2 SVGIG (reference sequence). CDR3 length: 17 amino acids. Written as DNA, the CDR3 is TGTGCCTGGAGCACACCCGGACAGGCGCTCTCTGGAAACACCATATATTTT. Translation: CAWSTPGQALSGNTIYF.

This clone was seen once. This chain joins TRBV5-4 and TRBJ1-4; D gene ambiguous. The germline V gene encodes CDR1 SGHNT and CDR2 YYREEE (reference sequence). The CDR3 has 14 residues. The V end lost 4 bases, the J end lost 0 bases, and 7 bases lay between the germline ends. The CDR3 DNA reads as TGTGCCAGCAGCGTGGAGCCAACTAATGAAAAACTGTTTTTT. It is translated as CASSVEPTNEKLFF.

A few counts support this clone. The rearrangement links TRBV20-1 to TRBJ2-2; 9 bases match TRBD1. The V segment lost 3 bases and the J segment 4 bases; nucleotides outside the gene matches: 9. The germline CDR1 and CDR2 sequences are DFQATT and SNEGSKA (reference sequence). CDR3 length equals 16 residues. The CDR3 spells CSASSGTGLGTGELFF. CDR3 bases: TGCAGTGCTAGTTCCGGGACAGGGCTAGGCACCGGGGAGCTGTTTTTT.

This chain connects TRBV19 to TRBJ1-3, with D unresolved. CDR1 and CDR2 from the germline V gene are LNHDA and SQIVND (reference sequence). The CDR3 loop spans 14 amino acids. V lost 2 bases, J lost 4 bases, and 9 bases lay in between. Here the CDR3 reads CASSISLSGNTIYF. DNA for the CDR3: TGTGCCAGTAGTATATCCTTGAGCGGAAACACCATATATTTT. Complete variable domain (other parts from reference TRBV19 and TRBJ1-3): DGGITQSPKYLFRKEGQNVTLSCEQNLNHDAMYWYRQDPGQGLRLIYYSQIVNDFQKGDIAEGYSVSREKKESFPLTVTSAQKNPTAFYLCASSISLSGNTIYFGEGSWLTVV.

V gene TRBV15 combines with J gene TRBJ2-3; 8 bases match TRBD2. CDR1 is LNHNV, CDR2 YYDKDF, per germline (reference sequence). J lost 6 bases, V lost 0 bases, and 8 bases had no gene match. The CDR3 is 16 amino acids. The CDR3 reads CATSRDTGGPTDTQYF. The DNA for the CDR3 is TGTGCCACCAGCAGAGATACGGGAGGGCCCACGGATACGCAGTATTTT. The full variable domain, rest sourced from reference TRBV15 and TRBJ2-3, is DAMVIQNPRYQVTQFGKPVTLSCSQTLNHNVMYWYQQKSSQAPKLLFHYYDKDFNNEADTPDNFQSRRPNTSFCFLDIRSPGLGDTAMYLCATSRDTGGPTDTQYFGPGTRLTVL.

A few counts support this clone. The rearrangement joins TRBV30 to TRBJ2-3; D not certain. Germline values: CDR1 GTSNPN, CDR2 SVGIG (reference sequence). V lost 6 bases, J lost 0 bases, and 16 bases lay in between. CDR3 length: 15 residues. The CDR3 sequence: CACQRSATSTDTQYF. CDR3 DNA: TGTGCCTGCCAGCGCTCGGCCACCAGCACAGATACGCAGTATTTT.

The gene calls are TRBV19 and TRBJ2-7, with 13 bases that match TRBD2. The germline V gene has CDR1 LNHDA and CDR2 SQIVND (reference sequence). The CDR3 has 16 amino acids. The V and J ends lost 3 bases and 0 bases, in that order; junction bases with no gene match: 2. The DNA for the CDR3 is TGTGCCAGTAGTATGACTAGCGGGGGGAGCTCCTACGAGCAGTACTTC. This translates into CASSMTSGGSSYEQYF.